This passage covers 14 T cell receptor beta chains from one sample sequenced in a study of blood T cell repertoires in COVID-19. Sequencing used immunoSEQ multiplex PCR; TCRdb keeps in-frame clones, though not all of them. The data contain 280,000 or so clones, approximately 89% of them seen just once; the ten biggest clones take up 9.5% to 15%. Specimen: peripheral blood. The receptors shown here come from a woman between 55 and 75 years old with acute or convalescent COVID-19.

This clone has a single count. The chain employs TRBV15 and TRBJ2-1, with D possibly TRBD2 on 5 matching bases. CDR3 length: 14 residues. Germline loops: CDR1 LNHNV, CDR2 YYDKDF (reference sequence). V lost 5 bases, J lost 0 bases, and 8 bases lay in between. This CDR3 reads CATSERSSYNEQFF. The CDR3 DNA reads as TGTGCCACCAGCGAGCGGAGCTCCTACAATGAGCAGTTCTTC.

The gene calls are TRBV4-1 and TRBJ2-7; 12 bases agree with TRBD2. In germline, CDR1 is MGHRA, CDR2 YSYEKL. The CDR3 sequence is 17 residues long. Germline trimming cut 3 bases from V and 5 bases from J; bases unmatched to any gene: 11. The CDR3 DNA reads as TGCGCCAGCAGCCACGCCAGACTAGCGGGGGAAGGGGACGAGCAGTACTTC. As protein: CASSHARLAGEGDEQYF.

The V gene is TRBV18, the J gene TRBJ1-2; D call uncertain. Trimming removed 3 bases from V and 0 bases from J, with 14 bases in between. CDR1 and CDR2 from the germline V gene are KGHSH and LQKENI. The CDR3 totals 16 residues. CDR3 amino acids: CASSPSGSGANYGYTF. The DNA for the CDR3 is TGTGCCAGCTCACCCTCGGGTAGCGGCGCTAACTATGGCTACACCTTC.

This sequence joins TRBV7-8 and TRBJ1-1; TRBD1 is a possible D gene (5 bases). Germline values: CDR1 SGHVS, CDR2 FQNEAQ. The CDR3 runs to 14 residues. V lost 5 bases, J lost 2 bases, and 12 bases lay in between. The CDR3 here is CASSVLTVNTEAFF. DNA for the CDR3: TGTGCCAGCAGCGTACTGACAGTTAACACTGAAGCTTTCTTT.

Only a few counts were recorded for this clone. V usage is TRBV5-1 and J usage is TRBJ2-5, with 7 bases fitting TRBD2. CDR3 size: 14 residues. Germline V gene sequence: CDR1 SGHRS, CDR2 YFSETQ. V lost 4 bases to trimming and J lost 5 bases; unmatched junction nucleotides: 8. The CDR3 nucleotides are TGCGCCAGCAGCCCGTCTGCGGGGGTGGAGACCCAGTACTTC. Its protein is CASSPSAGVETQYF.

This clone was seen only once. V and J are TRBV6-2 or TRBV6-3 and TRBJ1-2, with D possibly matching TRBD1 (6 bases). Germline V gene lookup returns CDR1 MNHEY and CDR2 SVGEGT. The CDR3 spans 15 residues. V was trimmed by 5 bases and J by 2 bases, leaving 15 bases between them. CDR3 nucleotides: TGTGCCAGCAGTGACCGACAGGAGAACAACTATGGCTACACCTTC. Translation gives CASSDRQENNYGYTF.

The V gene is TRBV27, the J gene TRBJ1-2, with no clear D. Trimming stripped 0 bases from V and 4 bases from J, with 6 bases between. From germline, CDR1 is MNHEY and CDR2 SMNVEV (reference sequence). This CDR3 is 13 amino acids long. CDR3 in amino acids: CASSLSAVYGYTF. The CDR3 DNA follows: TGTGCCAGCAGTTTATCGGCAGTCTATGGCTACACCTTC.

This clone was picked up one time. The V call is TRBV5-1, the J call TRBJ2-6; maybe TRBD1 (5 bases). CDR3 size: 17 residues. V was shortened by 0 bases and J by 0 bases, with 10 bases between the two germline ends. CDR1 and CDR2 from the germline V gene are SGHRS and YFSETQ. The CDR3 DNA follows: TGCGCCAGCAGCTTGGGCAGGGCTCCCTCTGGGGCCAACGTCCTGACTTTC. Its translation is CASSLGRAPSGANVLTF.

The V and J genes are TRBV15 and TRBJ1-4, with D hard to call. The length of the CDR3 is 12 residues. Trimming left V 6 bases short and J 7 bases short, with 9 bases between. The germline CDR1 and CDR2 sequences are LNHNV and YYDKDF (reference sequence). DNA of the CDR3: TGTGCCACCAGTAGGACTGGTGAAAAACTGTTTTTT. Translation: CATSRTGEKLFF. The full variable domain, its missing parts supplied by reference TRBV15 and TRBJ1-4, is DAMVIQNPRYQVTQFGKPVTLSCSQTLNHNVMYWYQQKSSQAPKLLFHYYDKDFNNEADTPDNFQSRRPNTSFCFLDIRSPGLGDTAMYLCATSRTGEKLFFGSGTQLSVL.

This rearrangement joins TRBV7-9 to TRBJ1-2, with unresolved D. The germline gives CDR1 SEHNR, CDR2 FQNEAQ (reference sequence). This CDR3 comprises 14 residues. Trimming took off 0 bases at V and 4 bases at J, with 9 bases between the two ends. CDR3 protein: CASSLAREFYGYTF. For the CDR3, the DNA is TGTGCCAGCAGCTTAGCGCGAGAGTTCTATGGCTACACCTTC.

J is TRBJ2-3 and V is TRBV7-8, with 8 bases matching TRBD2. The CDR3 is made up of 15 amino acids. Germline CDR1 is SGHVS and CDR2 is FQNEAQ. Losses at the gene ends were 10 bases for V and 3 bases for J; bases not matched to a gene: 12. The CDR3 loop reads CAIEPGLVRTDTQYF. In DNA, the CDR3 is TGTGCCATCGAGCCGGGACTAGTAAGGACAGATACGCAGTATTTT.

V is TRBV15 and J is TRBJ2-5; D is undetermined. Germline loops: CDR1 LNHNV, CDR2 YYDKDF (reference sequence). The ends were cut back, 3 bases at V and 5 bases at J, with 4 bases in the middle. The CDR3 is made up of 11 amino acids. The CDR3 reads CATSSGETQYF. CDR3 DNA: TGTGCCACCAGCAGCGGGGAGACCCAGTACTTC. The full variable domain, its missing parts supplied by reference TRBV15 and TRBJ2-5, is DAMVIQNPRYQVTQFGKPVTLSCSQTLNHNVMYWYQQKSSQAPKLLFHYYDKDFNNEADTPDNFQSRRPNTSFCFLDIRSPGLGDTAMYLCATSSGETQYFGPGTRLLVL.

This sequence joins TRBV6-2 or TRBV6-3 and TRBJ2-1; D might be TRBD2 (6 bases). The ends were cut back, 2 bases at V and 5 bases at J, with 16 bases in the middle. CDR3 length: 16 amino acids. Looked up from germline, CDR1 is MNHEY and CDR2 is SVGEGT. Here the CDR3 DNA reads TGTGCCAGCAGTTACACCGGGCCTAGCGCCCACAATGAGCAGTTCTTC. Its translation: CASSYTGPSAHNEQFF.

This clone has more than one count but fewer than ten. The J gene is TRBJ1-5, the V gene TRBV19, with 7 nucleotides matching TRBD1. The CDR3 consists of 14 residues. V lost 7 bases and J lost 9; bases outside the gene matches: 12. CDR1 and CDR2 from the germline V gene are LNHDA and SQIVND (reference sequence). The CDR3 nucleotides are TGTGCCAGTATTGGGGGGCAGGGGGTAGCGCCCCAGCATTTT. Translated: CASIGGQGVAPQHF.